One sample yielded the 14 T cell receptor beta chains listed below, sequenced in a study of T cells in Graves' hyperthyroidism and ophthalmopathy. TCR beta CDR3 sequences were amplified from RNA transcripts. The study used the HTBI primer set for a first-round RT-PCR of the TCR CDR3. TCRdb itself ran the multiplex PCR reads through MiXCR, one entry per CDR3 protein. This table has 350,000 to 450,000 distinct CDR3 sequences, approximately 13% appearing once. Input material: blood. These receptors were taken from an older woman with Graves' hyperthyroidism.

This clonotype was counted only a few times. The gene calls are TRBV19 and TRBJ2-2; no firm D call. The ends were cut back, 4 bases at V and 4 bases at J, with 7 bases in the middle. The CDR3 totals 13 residues. Germline assignment: CDR1 LNHDA and CDR2 SQIVND (reference sequence). The CDR3 region is CASSSGITGELFF. The CDR3 DNA sequence: TGTGCCAGTAGTAGCGGAATCACCGGGGAGCTGTTTTTT. Complete variable domain (other parts from reference TRBV19 and TRBJ2-2): DGGITQSPKYLFRKEGQNVTLSCEQNLNHDAMYWYRQDPGQGLRLIYYSQIVNDFQKGDIAEGYSVSREKKESFPLTVTSAQKNPTAFYLCASSSGITGELFFGEGSRLTVL.

With respect to this clonotype: The conserved phenylalanine or tryptophan normally closing the CDR3 is absent here, so this likely arose from a read error. The chain recombines TRBV5-1 with TRBJ1-1; unclear D gene. CDR3 length equals 14 residues. The ends were cut back, 1 base at V and 1 base at J, with 8 bases in the middle. CDR1 is SGHRS and CDR2 is YFSETQ in the germline V gene. CDR3 region: CASSLTDGNTEAFS. The CDR3 DNA reads TGCGCCAGCAGCTTGACCGACGGGAACACTGAAGCTTTCTCT.

The CDR3 nucleotides read TGTGCCAGCAGCAATGGCAGGGCGTATCAGCCCCAGCATTTT. Protein product: CASSNGRAYQPQHF. The J gene is TRBJ1-5, the V gene TRBV7-9; the D gene is possibly TRBD1 (5 bases). This CDR3 is 14 amino acids long. Germline V gene lookup returns CDR1 SEHNR and CDR2 FQNEAQ (reference sequence). The germline V and J ends were trimmed by 5 bases and 5 bases, with 13 bases remaining between them. Filled out from reference TRBV7-9 and TRBJ1-5, the complete variable domain reads DTGVSQNPRHKITKRGQNVTFRCDPISEHNRLYWYRQTLGQGPEFLTYFQNEAQLEKSRLLSDRFSAERPKGSFSTLEIQRTEQGDSAMYLCASSNGRAYQPQHFGDGTRLSIL.

Ten or more counts support this clonotype. The chain recombines TRBV15 with TRBJ2-1; D call uncertain. The CDR3 is 16 amino acids. V shed 0 bases and J shed 9 bases, with 18 bases lying between them. Germline V gene lookup returns CDR1 LNHNV and CDR2 YYDKDF (reference sequence). Here the CDR3 DNA reads TGTGCCACCAGCAGAGATAAGGTTAGGGCGGTGGGTGAGCAGTTCTTC. It is translated as CATSRDKVRAVGEQFF. The full variable domain, rest sourced from reference TRBV15 and TRBJ2-1, is DAMVIQNPRYQVTQFGKPVTLSCSQTLNHNVMYWYQQKSSQAPKLLFHYYDKDFNNEADTPDNFQSRRPNTSFCFLDIRSPGLGDTAMYLCATSRDKVRAVGEQFFGPGTRLTVL.

The rearrangement uses TRBV28 and TRBJ1-6; 7 bases align to TRBD1. This CDR3 is 18 amino acids long. Looked up from germline, CDR1 is MDHEN and CDR2 is SYDVKM. V lost 2 bases to trimming and J lost 0 bases; unmatched junction nucleotides: 7. The CDR3 loop is CASSLRQGRSSYNSPLHF. The CDR3 DNA is TGTGCCAGCAGTTTACGACAGGGCAGGAGCTCCTATAATTCACCCCTCCACTTT. Full variable domain (remainder filled in from reference TRBV28 and TRBJ1-6): DVKVTQSSRYLVKRTGEKVFLECVQDMDHENMFWYRQDPGLGLRLIYFSYDVKMKEKGDIPEGYSVSREKKERFSLILESASTNQTSMYLCASSLRQGRSSYNSPLHFGNGTRLTVT.

The chain employs TRBV9 and TRBJ2-1; no definite D call. Trimming took off 0 bases at V and 0 bases at J, with 7 bases between the two ends. The V gene's germline CDR1 is SGDLS and CDR2 YYNGEE. The CDR3 runs 15 residues. The CDR3 spells CASSVVSDSYNEQFF. CDR3 DNA: TGTGCCAGCAGCGTAGTGAGTGACTCCTACAATGAGCAGTTCTTC.

As regards this clonotype: At one end the junction does not follow the germline gene, possibly because of a read error. The CDR3 DNA follows: TGCGCCTGGCGTGTACGGAAGGATCAGCCCCAGCATTTT. Translation: CAWRVRKDQPQHF. This sequence joins TRBV30 and TRBJ1-5; D gene unclear. Germline CDR1 is GTSNPN and CDR2 is SVGIG (reference sequence). This CDR3 spans 13 amino acids.

This clonotype was seen at least ten times. The chain has TRBV7-9 and TRBJ2-1; 8 bases fit TRBD2. This CDR3 spans 16 amino acids. Losses at the gene ends were 5 bases for V and 8 bases for J; bases not matched to a gene: 14. CDR1 SEHNR and CDR2 FQNEAQ come from the germline V gene (reference sequence). CDR3 amino acids: CASSTPSGRRVYEQFF. The CDR3 DNA reads TGTGCCAGCAGCACCCCTAGCGGGCGGCGTGTGTATGAGCAGTTCTTC. Combining the CDR3 with reference TRBV7-9 and TRBJ2-1 gives the whole variable domain DTGVSQNPRHKITKRGQNVTFRCDPISEHNRLYWYRQTLGQGPEFLTYFQNEAQLEKSRLLSDRFSAERPKGSFSTLEIQRTEQGDSAMYLCASSTPSGRRVYEQFFGPGTRLTVL.

This clonotype appeared a few times. V gene TRBV20-1 combines with J gene TRBJ2-4, with 7 nucleotides matching TRBD1. CDR1 is DFQATT, CDR2 SNEGSKA, per germline (reference sequence). This CDR3 comprises 16 residues. Germline trimming cut 2 bases from V and 4 bases from J; bases unmatched to any gene: 11. CDR3 sequence (DNA): TGCAGTGCTAGACTTAGTTGGGGGACAGCAAAAAACATTCAGTACTTC. This codes for CSARLSWGTAKNIQYF.

Many counts were recorded for this clonotype. This chain connects TRBV4-1 to TRBJ1-1, with D tentatively TRBD1 (6 bases). This CDR3 region has 14 residues. The V end was cut by 1 base, the J end by 5 bases, with 11 bases between. Germline loops: CDR1 MGHRA, CDR2 YSYEKL. The CDR3 protein is CASSQGRGWTEAFF. The CDR3, as DNA: TGCGCCAGCAGCCAAGGCAGGGGTTGGACTGAAGCTTTCTTT.

This clonotype has a count of ten or more. Here the CDR3 DNA reads TGTGCCAGCAGCCAAGCCCCAGCGTCGACCCAGTACTTC. The encoded protein is CASSQAPASTQYF. The gene calls are TRBV3-1 and TRBJ2-5; unclear D gene. CDR3 size: 13 residues. V was clipped by 1 base and J by 7 bases, with 10 bases between them. The germline gives CDR1 LGHDT, CDR2 YNNKEL (reference sequence).

This clonotype was detected ten times or more. J is TRBJ1-1 and V is TRBV19; D unresolved. The CDR3 has 14 residues. Trimming removed 5 bases from V and 4 bases from J, with 14 bases in between. The germline V gene encodes CDR1 LNHDA and CDR2 SQIVND (reference sequence). CDR3 region: CASSFSAGGTEAFF. The CDR3 bases are TGTGCCAGTAGTTTCTCCGCGGGCGGCACTGAAGCTTTCTTT.

This clonotype was detected many times. The chain carries TRBV3-1 and TRBJ2-1; no clear D. Germline loops: CDR1 LGHDT, CDR2 YNNKEL (reference sequence). This CDR3 is 15 amino acids long. Trimming cost V 0 bases and J 0 bases, with 6 bases left between them. The CDR3 protein is CASSQDTSSYNEQFF. CDR3 coding DNA: TGTGCCAGCAGCCAAGACACGAGCTCCTACAATGAGCAGTTCTTC.

The chain has TRBV7-2 and TRBJ2-3, with 9 nucleotides matching TRBD1. The CDR3 consists of 18 residues. Germline CDR1 is SGHTA and CDR2 is FQGNSA. With 0 bases clipped from V and 5 bases from J, the junction kept 12 bases outside the gene matches. The CDR3 nucleotides read TGTGCCAGCAGCTTAGCGAGGACCGGGACAGGGAGGGGAGATACGCAGTATTTT. This gives the protein CASSLARTGTGRGDTQYF.